These 12 T cell receptor beta chains were sequenced from one sample in a study of CD8+CD57+ T cells in acquired aplastic anemia. Genomic DNA was employed as the template in profiling TCR beta VDJ and CDR3. TCRdb passed the reads through MiXCR, listing each CDR3 protein once. Of about 62,000 distinct CDR3 sequences in the sample, roughly 58% were seen once. Source material: sorted CD4+, CD8+, or CD8+CD57+ T cells (not recorded which) from PBMCs. These receptors were taken from a human donor in good health, serving as a control.

This chain uses TRBV7-2 with TRBJ2-3; 8 bases fit TRBD2. Germline trimming cut 0 bases from V and 2 bases from J; bases unmatched to any gene: 4. The CDR3 length is 16 residues. Germline assignment: CDR1 SGHTA and CDR2 FQGNSA. CDR3 region: CASSLAPGGYTDTQYF. DNA of the CDR3: TGTGCCAGCAGCTTAGCTCCGGGAGGGTACACAGATACGCAGTATTTT.

The CDR3 region is CASSSGLAATYEQYF. Here the CDR3 DNA reads TGTGCCAGCAGCTCGGGACTAGCGGCTACCTACGAGCAGTACTTC. This chain links TRBV7-2 with TRBJ2-7, with 11 bases identical to TRBD2. The CDR3 covers 15 residues. J lost 2 bases, V lost 4 bases, and 4 bases had no gene match. CDR1 is SGHTA, CDR2 FQGNSA, per germline. The variable domain in full, completed from reference TRBV7-2 and TRBJ2-7, reads GAGVSQSPSNKVTEKGKDVELRCDPISGHTALYWYRQSLGQGLEFLIYFQGNSAPDKSGLPSDRFSAERTGGSVSTLTIQRTQQEDSAVYLCASSSGLAATYEQYFGPGTRLTVT.

This chain links TRBV24-1 with TRBJ2-7; unclear D gene. CDR1 is KGHDR, CDR2 SFDVKD, per germline. There are 14 residues in the CDR3. Trimming removed 11 bases from V and 0 bases from J, with 16 bases in between. The CDR3 reads CASSHSESSYEQYF. CDR3 sequence (DNA): TGTGCCAGCAGCCACAGCGAATCCTCCTACGAGCAGTACTTC.

Details on this clonotype: Likely a read error: the CDR3 ends without its conserved phenylalanine or tryptophan. V and J are TRBV9 and TRBJ1-2; D gene uncertain. The CDR3 loop spans 17 amino acids. Germline lookup yields CDR1 SGDLS and CDR2 YYNGEE. Trimming cost V 0 bases and J 5 bases, with 20 bases left between them. The CDR3 coding sequence is TGTGCCAGCAGCGTAGCCAGACGGGTGGGGAGCCCATATGGCTACACCCTC. It codes for CASSVARRVGSPYGYTL.

This clonotype was found many times. The chain combines TRBV4-2 with TRBJ2-2; the match to TRBD2 covers 11 bases. Germline trimming cut 3 bases from V and 5 bases from J; bases unmatched to any gene: 8. This CDR3 comprises 17 residues. Germline V gene sequence: CDR1 LGHNA, CDR2 YNFKEQ. The CDR3 DNA reads TGTGCCAGCAGCCAGGACCTAGCGGGAGGTGGAACCGGGGAGCTGTTTTTT. Its protein is CASSQDLAGGGTGELFF.

The rearrangement links TRBV4-3 to TRBJ2-1; TRBD2 aligns across 7 bases. Germline trimming cut 4 bases from V and 9 bases from J; bases unmatched to any gene: 12. Germline V CDR1 and CDR2: LGHNA, YSLEER. This CDR3 contains 15 residues. The CDR3 reads CASSPTLAEAGEQFF. For the CDR3, the DNA is TGCGCCAGCAGCCCTACCCTAGCGGAAGCTGGTGAGCAGTTCTTC.

This chain connects TRBV2 to TRBJ2-5; TRBD1 aligns across 7 bases. V was clipped by 6 bases and J by 3 bases; unmatched bases: 13. The germline gives CDR1 SNHLY, CDR2 FYNNEI. The CDR3 runs to 16 residues. CDR3: CASRGDREAVEETQYF. CDR3 bases: TGTGCCAGCAGAGGTGACAGGGAAGCGGTAGAAGAGACCCAGTACTTC.

The V call is TRBV10-3, the J call TRBJ2-7; 12 nucleotides line up with TRBD2. Germline V lookup: CDR1 ENHRY, CDR2 SYGVKD. The CDR3 loop spans 15 amino acids. Trimming at V came to 4 bases and at J to 6 bases, leaving 7 bases not matched to a gene. As DNA, the CDR3 is TGTGCCATCAGTGCTAGTACTAGCGGGAGGAGCGAGCAGTACTTC. Translated: CAISASTSGRSEQYF.

This clonotype occurred many times. The CDR3 nucleotides read TGTGCCAGCAGTCTAACCGGGACACTTAACACTGAAGCTTTCTTT. Its protein is CASSLTGTLNTEAFF. The chain uses TRBV28 and TRBJ1-1, with a possible D match to TRBD1 (6 bases). Germline V lookup: CDR1 MDHEN, CDR2 SYDVKM. The V end lost 5 bases, the J end lost 2 bases, and 15 bases lay between the germline ends. The CDR3 has 15 residues. The full variable domain, its missing parts supplied by reference TRBV28 and TRBJ1-1, is DVKVTQSSRYLVKRTGEKVFLECVQDMDHENMFWYRQDPGLGLRLIYFSYDVKMKEKGDIPEGYSVSREKKERFSLILESASTNQTSMYLCASSLTGTLNTEAFFGQGTRLTVV.

This clonotype has a handful of counts. The genes are TRBV7-9 and TRBJ2-7; D is perhaps TRBD1 or TRBD2 (5 bases each). Per germline, CDR1 SEHNR and CDR2 FQNEAQ (reference sequence). CDR3 length equals 13 residues. V was trimmed by 6 bases and J by 2 bases, leaving 11 bases between them. The CDR3 sequence is CASSRPGPYEQYF. CDR3 DNA sequence: TGTGCCAGCAGTCGTCCGGGACCCTACGAGCAGTACTTC. The full variable domain, completed using reference TRBV7-9 and TRBJ2-7, is DTGVSQNPRHKITKRGQNVTFRCDPISEHNRLYWYRQTLGQGPEFLTYFQNEAQLEKSRLLSDRFSAERPKGSFSTLEIQRTEQGDSAMYLCASSRPGPYEQYFGPGTRLTVT.

This clonotype was observed many times. The CDR3: CASSHGRVASGNQETQYF. In nucleotides, the CDR3 is TGTGCCAGCAGCCACGGGCGGGTGGCTAGCGGCAACCAAGAGACCCAGTACTTC. V is TRBV7-2 and J is TRBJ2-5; 7 bases line up with TRBD2. After removal of 5 bases from V and 0 bases from J, the junction contained 15 bases not matched to a gene. The CDR3 loop spans 18 amino acids. The germline CDR1 and CDR2 sequences are SGHTA and FQGNSA.

The table lists this clonotype with a few counts. In DNA form, the CDR3 reads TGTGCCATCAGTGAGCCGGGACAGGGGTCGTACGAGCAGTACTTC. It yields the protein CAISEPGQGSYEQYF. V is TRBV10-3 and J is TRBJ2-7, with TRBD1 matching 10 bases. Germline CDR1 is ENHRY and CDR2 is SYGVKD. V was pared by 2 bases and J by 4 bases, with 5 bases of the junction left unmatched. This CDR3 region has 15 residues.